These 29 T cell receptor beta chains came from one sample sequenced in a study of shared clonotypes between healthy human individuals. The protocol was immunoSEQ multiplex PCR, while the TCRdb copy is restricted to in-frame clones and leaves out a portion. The repertoire holds approximately 2.1 million clones, with just over 90% as singletons. The sample taken for sequencing was naive CD4+ T cells from PBMCs. Subset defined: CD45RA+ positively selected. The receptors here all came from a man younger than 35 in good health. Some clones in this sample may be carry-over from other donors' samples.

The rearrangement joins TRBV4-3 to TRBJ2-2; the match to TRBD2 covers 11 bases. CDR3 length: 18 amino acids. The germline V gene encodes CDR1 LGHNA and CDR2 YSLEER. V shed 4 bases, J shed 5 bases, and the junction held 12 bases outside the gene matches. CDR3 nucleotides: TGCGCCAGCAGCCCCGGGGGGCTAGCGGGAGGCTCAACCGGGGAGCTGTTTTTT. This gives the protein CASSPGGLAGGSTGELFF.

This chain connects TRBV5-1 to TRBJ2-3; D might be TRBD2 (5 bases). Trimming left V 3 bases short and J 0 bases short, with 14 bases between. This CDR3 contains 16 residues. The germline CDR1 and CDR2 sequences are SGHRS and YFSETQ. This chain's CDR3 is CASSSGGSLSTDTQYF. As DNA, the CDR3 is TGCGCCAGCAGCTCAGGAGGTAGTCTGAGCACAGATACGCAGTATTTT.

In regard to this clone: One base away lies a much larger clone, so this may be a sequencing read error. This sequence joins TRBV11-1 and TRBJ2-3; D tentatively reads TRBD1 or TRBD2 (5 bases each). V shed 5 bases and J shed 2 bases, with 8 bases lying between them. CDR3 length equals 13 residues. Germline lookup yields CDR1 SGHAT and CDR2 FQDESV (reference sequence). The CDR3 sequence: CASSRDLTDTQYF. The CDR3 DNA follows: TGTGCCAGCAGCCGGGACCTCACAGATACGCAGTATTTT.

V usage is TRBV5-4 and J usage is TRBJ2-3; D is undetermined. The CDR3 length is 13 residues. Between the trimmed V and J ends, which lost 4 bases and 9 bases, there was a span of 15 bases. Germline assignment: CDR1 SGHNT and CDR2 YYREEE (reference sequence). CDR3 amino acids: CASSRTSVGTQYF. CDR3 sequence (DNA): TGTGCCAGCAGCCGTACGTCTGTGGGAACGCAGTATTTT. The variable domain in full, completed from reference TRBV5-4 and TRBJ2-3, reads ETGVTQSPTHLIKTRGQQVTLRCSSQSGHNTVSWYQQALGQGPQFIFQYYREEENGRGNFPPRFSGLQFPNYSSELNVNALELDDSALYLCASSRTSVGTQYFGPGTRLTVL.

This chain connects TRBV7-3 to TRBJ2-1, with 9 bases that match TRBD2. Germline trimming cut 1 base from V and 6 bases from J; bases unmatched to any gene: 7. The CDR3 has 16 amino acids. The germline V gene encodes CDR1 SGHTA and CDR2 FQGTGA. Written as DNA, the CDR3 is TGTGCCAGCAGCTTAAGGCTAGCGGGATGGGGCAATGAGCAGTTCTTC. This gives the protein CASSLRLAGWGNEQFF.

This chain joins TRBV5-4 and TRBJ2-1, with D possibly matching TRBD1 (5 bases). Germline lookup yields CDR1 SGHNT and CDR2 YYREEE (reference sequence). The CDR3 loop spans 15 amino acids. Trimming cost V 2 bases and J 1 base, with 10 bases left between them. The CDR3 region is CASSFNQGSYNEQFF. CDR3 coding DNA: TGTGCCAGCAGCTTTAATCAGGGATCCTACAATGAGCAGTTCTTC.

The chain carries TRBV6-5 and TRBJ2-1; D is possibly TRBD1 (6 bases). The CDR3 extends over 16 amino acids. Trimming removed 0 bases at V and 7 bases at J, with 16 bases between. CDR1 and CDR2 from the germline V gene are MNHEY and SVGAGI. The CDR3 reads CASSYSSVRGWNEQFF. The DNA for the CDR3 is TGTGCCAGCAGTTACTCGTCTGTCAGGGGATGGAATGAGCAGTTCTTC.

In the case of this clone: The sample contains more than one DNA sequence encoding this CDR3. The chain links TRBV5-1 to TRBJ2-1, with D uncertain. V lost 0 bases, J lost 8 bases, and 12 bases lay in between. Germline loops: CDR1 SGHRS, CDR2 YFSETQ. This CDR3 region has 14 residues. CDR3 DNA: TGCGCCAGCAGCTTGGCCCCCCCCGGCGATGAGCAGTTCTTC. Its protein product is CASSLAPPGDEQFF.

The genes are TRBV7-3 and TRBJ2-2; 9 bases align to TRBD1. Germline-derived CDR1 and CDR2 are SGHTA and FQGTGA. CDR3 length equals 16 residues. With V trimmed by 5 bases and J by 7 bases, 11 bases remained unmatched. CDR3 region: CASSPLGQGRVGELFF. In DNA form, the CDR3 reads TGTGCCAGCAGCCCACTAGGACAGGGGCGGGTCGGGGAGCTGTTTTTT.

The J gene is TRBJ1-1, the V gene TRBV12-2; the listed D gene, TRBD1, was not tested against the DNA. TRBV12-2 is a pseudogene. The CDR3 has 15 amino acids. The CDR3 bases are TGTGCAAGTCGTTCCAGTTGTGACAGGGACACTGAAGCTTTCTTT. Amino acids: CASRSSCDRDTEAFF.

Remarks on this clone: One end of the junction fails to match germline, which may point to a read error. The chain links TRBV29-1 to TRBJ2-7; 9 bases fit TRBD1. The CDR3 length is 13 residues. CDR1 and CDR2 (germline): SQVTM, ANQGSEA. This CDR3 is CSVQDRGLYEQYF. The DNA for the CDR3 is TGCAGCGTTCAAGACAGGGGGTTATACGAGCAGTACTTC.

V gene TRBV2 combines with J gene TRBJ2-1; D possibly matches TRBD1 or TRBD2 (5 bases each). This CDR3 has 12 amino acids. Trimming cost V 11 bases and J 5 bases, with 13 bases left between them. Germline CDR1 is SNHLY and CDR2 is FYNNEI. The CDR3 loop reads CAAGATNNEQFF. The CDR3 DNA is TGTGCCGCCGGGGCTACAAACAATGAGCAGTTCTTC.

This sequence joins TRBV5-1 and TRBJ2-1, with D possibly being TRBD2 (6 bases). The CDR3 covers 16 residues. Trimming pared 0 bases from V and 2 bases from J, leaving 12 bases between. The germline V gene has CDR1 SGHRS and CDR2 YFSETQ. The CDR3 is CASSLEEGGPYNEQFF. The CDR3 DNA follows: TGCGCCAGCAGCTTGGAGGAGGGTGGGCCCTACAATGAGCAGTTCTTC.

This chain connects TRBV5-1 to TRBJ2-2; D remains unclear. CDR1 is SGHRS, CDR2 YFSETQ, per germline. The germline V and J ends were trimmed by 0 bases and 4 bases, with 19 bases remaining between them. The CDR3 sequence is 18 residues long. Here the CDR3 DNA reads TGCGCCAGCAGCTTGGTAGGTTTCGGTCTAGTCGGCACCGGGGAGCTGTTTTTT. Translated, it gives CASSLVGFGLVGTGELFF.

The chain joins TRBV6-1 to TRBJ1-5; D gene ambiguous. The germline gives CDR1 MNHNS, CDR2 SASEGT. CDR3 length equals 13 residues. Trimming removed 8 bases at V and 4 bases at J, with 12 bases between. CDR3 sequence (DNA): TGTGCCAGCGGTTTCATGGAGAATCAGCCCCAGCATTTT. Amino acid sequence: CASGFMENQPQHF.

The J gene is TRBJ2-7, the V gene TRBV6-5, with D unclear. This CDR3 region has 14 residues. Deletions cut 0 bases from V and 3 bases from J, with 9 bases between. Germline V gives CDR1 MNHEY, CDR2 SVGAGI. In DNA form, the CDR3 reads TGTGCCAGCAGTTACTCGGCAAAGGGCTACGAGCAGTACTTC. As protein: CASSYSAKGYEQYF.

Of note for this clone: Different DNA sequences within this sample yield the same CDR3. The gene calls are TRBV5-1 and TRBJ1-3; perhaps TRBD1 as D (6 bases). This CDR3 spans 13 amino acids. Trimming took 4 bases from V and 4 from J, leaving 9 bases between them. Germline V gene lookup returns CDR1 SGHRS and CDR2 YFSETQ. The CDR3 here is CASSLDRGNTIYF. The CDR3 DNA sequence: TGCGCCAGCAGCCTGGACAGAGGAAACACCATATATTTT. Together with reference TRBV5-1 and TRBJ1-3, the CDR3 gives the full variable domain: KAGVTQTPRYLIKTRGQQVTLSCSPISGHRSVSWYQQTPGQGLQFLFEYFSETQRNKGNFPGRFSGRQFSNSRSEMNVSTLELGDSALYLCASSLDRGNTIYFGEGSWLTVV.

This chain connects TRBV11-3 to TRBJ2-1, with D tentatively TRBD2 (5 bases). The V gene lost 1 base and the J gene lost 5 bases, with 12 bases spanning the gap. The CDR3 has 15 amino acids. CDR1 and CDR2 (germline): SGHNT, YENEEA. CDR3 region: CASSLGLAQNNEQFF. The CDR3 nucleotides are TGTGCCAGCAGCTTAGGTTTAGCGCAGAACAATGAGCAGTTCTTC.

This chain links TRBV19 with TRBJ2-3, with D perhaps being TRBD1 or TRBD2 (5 bases each). Trimming stripped 7 bases from V and 0 bases from J, with 14 bases between. This CDR3 comprises 15 residues. CDR1 LNHDA and CDR2 SQIVND come from the germline V gene (reference sequence). The CDR3, as DNA: TGTGCCAGTACCCCAAGATGGGGGAGCACAGATACGCAGTATTTT. It yields the protein CASTPRWGSTDTQYF.

The chain combines TRBV2 with TRBJ2-3; D remains unclear. The CDR3 spans 8 residues. Germline V lookup: CDR1 SNHLY, CDR2 FYNNEI. V was trimmed by 8 bases and J by 9 bases, leaving 3 bases between them. CDR3 loop: CASETQYF. CDR3 coding DNA: TGTGCCAGCGAGACGCAGTATTTT.

The chain joins TRBV28 to TRBJ2-7; tentatively, D is TRBD2 (5 bases). Trimming shortened V by 5 bases and J by 7 bases, and 21 bases separated the two germline ends. This CDR3 is 15 amino acids long. CDR1 is MDHEN, CDR2 SYDVKM, per germline. Here the CDR3 DNA reads TGTGCCAGCAGTACTCCGGGAAATCCTAGCAAAGAGCAGTACTTC. This translates into CASSTPGNPSKEQYF.

The CDR3: CASSLDPQGINEKLFF. The CDR3 nucleotides are TGCGCCAGCAGCTTGGACCCCCAGGGAATTAATGAAAAACTGTTTTTT. The chain combines TRBV5-1 with TRBJ1-4; possible D gene TRBD1, 5 bases. The germline CDR1 and CDR2 sequences are SGHRS and YFSETQ. This CDR3 has 16 amino acids. Deletions cut 0 bases from V and 4 bases from J, with 13 bases between.

The chain joins TRBV5-1 to TRBJ2-5; TRBD2 might be the D (6 bases). The CDR3 covers 15 residues. Germline V lookup: CDR1 SGHRS, CDR2 YFSETQ. V was cut by 0 bases and J by 5 bases, with 14 bases left in between. The DNA of the CDR3 is TGCGCCAGCAGCTTGGAAGCGGGCCTCGGGGAGACCCAGTACTTC. Its translation: CASSLEAGLGETQYF. The entire variable domain, with the rest obtained from reference TRBV5-1 and TRBJ2-5, is as follows: KAGVTQTPRYLIKTRGQQVTLSCSPISGHRSVSWYQQTPGQGLQFLFEYFSETQRNKGNFPGRFSGRQFSNSRSEMNVSTLELGDSALYLCASSLEAGLGETQYFGPGTRLLVL.

The chain is built from TRBV9 and TRBJ2-5; D is uncertain. CDR1 SGDLS and CDR2 YYNGEE come from the germline V gene. The CDR3 runs 16 residues. With 0 bases removed from V and 1 base from J, the gap between germline ends came to 13 bases. The CDR3 nucleotides read TGTGCCAGCAGCGTAGGGGCTAGTGGTTTCCAAGAGACCCAGTACTTC. This translates into CASSVGASGFQETQYF.

The V call is TRBV4-1, the J call TRBJ1-6; tentative D call: TRBD1 (5 bases). The CDR3 runs to 14 residues. Germline-derived CDR1 and CDR2 are MGHRA and YSYEKL. V dropped 2 bases and J dropped 5 bases, with 7 bases sitting between them. The CDR3 loop is CASSQSGDNSPLHF. CDR3 sequence (DNA): TGCGCCAGCAGCCAATCGGGGGATAATTCACCCCTCCACTTT.

This clone was recorded only once. This specimen includes other DNA sequences encoding the same CDR3. The rearrangement links TRBV2 to TRBJ2-7, with 7 bases lining up with TRBD1. This CDR3 is built from 13 residues. Unmatched junction bases numbered 5, after V lost 3 bases and J lost 6 bases. The germline V gene has CDR1 SNHLY and CDR2 FYNNEI. This CDR3 is CASSDRGLGEQYF. CDR3 in DNA: TGTGCCAGCAGTGATAGGGGGCTCGGCGAGCAGTACTTC.

The chain has TRBV4-3 and TRBJ2-7; a weak D match, TRBD2 (6 bases). The germline CDR1 and CDR2 sequences are LGHNA and YSLEER. This CDR3 spans 16 amino acids. V was trimmed by 3 bases and J by 6 bases, leaving 21 bases between them. CDR3 in DNA: TGCGCCAGCAGCCACCTGGCGGGGCCCCAAGATGCCGAGCAGTACTTC. It translates to CASSHLAGPQDAEQYF.

This clone appeared once. Other DNA sequences in the sample encode the same CDR3. The chain couples TRBV11-3 to TRBJ2-7, with 10 nucleotides matching TRBD2. V dropped 5 bases and J dropped 4; count of bases not matched to a gene: 5. This CDR3 spans 14 amino acids. Germline CDR1 and CDR2: SGHNT and YENEEA. The CDR3, as DNA: TGTGCCAGCAGCCTGTCTAGCGGGAGTTACGAGCAGTACTTC. Protein sequence: CASSLSSGSYEQYF.

The chain couples TRBV30 to TRBJ2-5; 9 bases line up with TRBD1. This CDR3 contains 14 residues. V dropped 2 bases and J dropped 4; count of bases not matched to a gene: 5. Looked up from germline, CDR1 is GTSNPN and CDR2 is SVGIG (reference sequence). The CDR3 here is CAWSTDRGVETQYF. The CDR3 DNA follows: TGTGCCTGGAGTACCGACAGGGGGGTAGAGACCCAGTACTTC.